This T cell receptor (beta chain) was recorded in a study of T cell responses to AZD1222 COVID-19 vaccine. Notes on the study in general: Researchers took repertoire samples only after the peak T cell response had come. Mapped onto spike, vaccine-associated CD4 TCRs spanned it and were dominant at 160-218 and 743-854. Donors skewed white British and female; clonal diversity was possibly underestimated.

To note about this clone: Its antigen is still unknown.

TCRdb's copy holds only in-frame clones and misses some; the assay was immunoSEQ multiplex PCR. The sample consists of some 200,000 clones, roughly 91% of them appearing once. The CDR3 spans 16 residues. Trimming left V 0 bases short and J 0 bases short, with 11 bases between. The germline CDR1 and CDR2 sequences are LGHDT and YNNKEL (reference sequence). The rearrangement uses TRBV3-1 (or the pseudogene TRBV3-2) and TRBJ1-1; the D gene is possibly TRBD1 (5 bases). The sample here was peripheral blood, taken on day 0 of MenACWY control vaccination. This sequence originates from an adult in good health. CDR3 coding DNA: TGTGCCAGCAGCCAAGAGGGGGTCCGAATGAACACTGAAGCTTTCTTT. Protein product: CASSQEGVRMNTEAFF.